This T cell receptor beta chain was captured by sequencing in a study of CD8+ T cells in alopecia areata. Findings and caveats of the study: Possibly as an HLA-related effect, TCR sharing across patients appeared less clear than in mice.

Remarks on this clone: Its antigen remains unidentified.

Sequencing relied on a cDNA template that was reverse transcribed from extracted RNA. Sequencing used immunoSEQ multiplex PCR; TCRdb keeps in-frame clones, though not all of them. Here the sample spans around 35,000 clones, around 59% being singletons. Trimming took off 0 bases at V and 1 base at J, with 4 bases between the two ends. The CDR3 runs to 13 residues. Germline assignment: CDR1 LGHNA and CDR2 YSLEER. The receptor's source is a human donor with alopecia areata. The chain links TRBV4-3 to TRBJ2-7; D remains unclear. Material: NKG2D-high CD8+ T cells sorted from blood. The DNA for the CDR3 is TGCGCCAGCAGCCAAGAAGGGTCCTACGAGCAGTACTTC. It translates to CASSQEGSYEQYF.